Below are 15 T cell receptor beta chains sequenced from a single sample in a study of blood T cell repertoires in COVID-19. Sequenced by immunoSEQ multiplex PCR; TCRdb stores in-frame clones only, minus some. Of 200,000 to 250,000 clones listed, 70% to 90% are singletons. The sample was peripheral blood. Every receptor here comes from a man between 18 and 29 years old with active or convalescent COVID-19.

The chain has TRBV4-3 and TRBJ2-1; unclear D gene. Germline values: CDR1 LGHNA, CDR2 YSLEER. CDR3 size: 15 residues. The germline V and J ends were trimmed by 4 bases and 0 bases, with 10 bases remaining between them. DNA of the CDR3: TGCGCCAGCAGCCTCTCCGGTACCTCCTACAATGAGCAGTTCTTC. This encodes CASSLSGTSYNEQFF.

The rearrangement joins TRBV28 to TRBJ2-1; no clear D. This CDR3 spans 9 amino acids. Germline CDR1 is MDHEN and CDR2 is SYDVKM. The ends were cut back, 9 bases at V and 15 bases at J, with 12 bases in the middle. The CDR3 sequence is CARVESPFF. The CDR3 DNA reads TGTGCCAGGGTAGAGTCACCGTTCTTC.

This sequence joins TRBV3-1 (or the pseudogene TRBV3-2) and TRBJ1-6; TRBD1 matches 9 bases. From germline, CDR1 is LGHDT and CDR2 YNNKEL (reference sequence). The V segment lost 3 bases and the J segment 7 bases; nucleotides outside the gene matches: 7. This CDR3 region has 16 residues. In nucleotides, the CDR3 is TGTGCCAGCAGCCAGATAGGGACAGGGAAAAATTCACCCCTCCACTTT. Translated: CASSQIGTGKNSPLHF.

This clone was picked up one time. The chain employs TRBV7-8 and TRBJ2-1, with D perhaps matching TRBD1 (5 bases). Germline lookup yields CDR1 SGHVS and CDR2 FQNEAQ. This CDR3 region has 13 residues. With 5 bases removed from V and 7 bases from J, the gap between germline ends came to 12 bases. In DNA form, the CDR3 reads TGTGCCAGCAGCGCCGCCCAGGGAAATGAGCAGTTCTTC. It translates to CASSAAQGNEQFF.

In nucleotides, the CDR3 is TGTGCCAGCAGCTTGGACAGGGCCTACGAGCAGTACTTC. Its translation: CASSLDRAYEQYF. The chain uses TRBV5-6 and TRBJ2-7; D possibly corresponds to TRBD1 (6 bases). The V end was cut by 0 bases, the J end by 2 bases, with 6 bases between. Germline lookup yields CDR1 SGHDT and CDR2 YYEEEE. The CDR3 is 13 residues long.

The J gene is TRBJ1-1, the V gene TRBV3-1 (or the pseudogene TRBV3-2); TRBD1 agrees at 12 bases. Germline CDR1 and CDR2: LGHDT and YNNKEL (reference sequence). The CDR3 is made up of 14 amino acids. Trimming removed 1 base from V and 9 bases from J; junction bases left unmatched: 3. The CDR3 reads CASSQGGQGAQAFF. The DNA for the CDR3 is TGTGCCAGCAGCCAAGGGGGACAGGGGGCTCAAGCTTTCTTT.

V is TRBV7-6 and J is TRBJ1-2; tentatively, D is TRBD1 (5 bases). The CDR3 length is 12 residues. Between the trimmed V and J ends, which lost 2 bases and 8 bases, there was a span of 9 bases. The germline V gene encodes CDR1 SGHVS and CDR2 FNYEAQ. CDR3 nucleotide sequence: TGTGCCAGCAGCTTACAGGGTAAAGGCTACACCTTC. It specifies CASSLQGKGYTF.

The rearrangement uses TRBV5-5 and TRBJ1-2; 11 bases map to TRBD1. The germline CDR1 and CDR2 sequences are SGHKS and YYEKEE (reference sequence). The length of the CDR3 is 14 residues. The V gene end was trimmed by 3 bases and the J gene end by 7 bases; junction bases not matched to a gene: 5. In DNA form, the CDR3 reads TGTGCCAGCAGCTACGAGGACAGGGGGCTTGGCTACACCTTC. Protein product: CASSYEDRGLGYTF. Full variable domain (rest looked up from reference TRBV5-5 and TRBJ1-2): DAGVTQSPTHLIKTRGQQVTLRCSPISGHKSVSWYQQVLGQGPQFIFQYYEKEERGRGNFPDRFSARQFPNYSSELNVNALLLGDSALYLCASSYEDRGLGYTFGSGTRLTVV.

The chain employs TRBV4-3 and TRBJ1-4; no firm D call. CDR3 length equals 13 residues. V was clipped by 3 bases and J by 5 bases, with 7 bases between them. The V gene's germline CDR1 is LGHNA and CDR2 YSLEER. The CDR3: CASSQTGNEKLFF. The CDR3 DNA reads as TGCGCCAGCAGCCAGACGGGAAATGAAAAACTGTTTTTT.

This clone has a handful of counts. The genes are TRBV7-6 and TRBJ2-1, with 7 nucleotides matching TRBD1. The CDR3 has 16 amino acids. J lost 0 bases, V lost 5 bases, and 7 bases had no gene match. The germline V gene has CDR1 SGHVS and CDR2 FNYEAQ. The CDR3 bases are TGTGCCAGCAGCCGAGGGGGCCCGAGCTCCTACAATGAGCAGTTCTTC. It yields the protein CASSRGGPSSYNEQFF. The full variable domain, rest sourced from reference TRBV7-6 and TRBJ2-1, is GAGVSQSPRYKVTKRGQDVALRCDPISGHVSLYWYRQALGQGPEFLTYFNYEAQQDKSGLPNDRFSAERPEGSISTLTIQRTEQRDSAMYRCASSRGGPSSYNEQFFGPGTRLTVL.

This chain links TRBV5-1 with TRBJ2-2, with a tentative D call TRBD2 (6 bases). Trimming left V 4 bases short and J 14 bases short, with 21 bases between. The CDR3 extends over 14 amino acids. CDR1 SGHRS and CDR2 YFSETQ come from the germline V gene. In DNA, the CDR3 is TGCGCCAGCAGCAATCACATGGCGCGGGACGGCCTGTTTTTT. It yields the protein CASSNHMARDGLFF.

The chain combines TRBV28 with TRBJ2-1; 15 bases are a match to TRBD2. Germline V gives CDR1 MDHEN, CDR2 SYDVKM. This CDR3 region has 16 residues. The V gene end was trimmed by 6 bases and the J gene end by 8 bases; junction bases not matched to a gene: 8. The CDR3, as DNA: TGTGCCAGCAGCCCGACCGGGACTAGCGGGAGGTATGAGCAGTTCTTC. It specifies CASSPTGTSGRYEQFF.

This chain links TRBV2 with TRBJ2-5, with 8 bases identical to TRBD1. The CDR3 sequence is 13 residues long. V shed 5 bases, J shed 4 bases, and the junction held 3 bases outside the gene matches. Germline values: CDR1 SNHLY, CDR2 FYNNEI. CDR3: CASSTDRVETQYF. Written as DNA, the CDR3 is TGTGCCAGCAGTACGGACAGGGTAGAGACCCAGTACTTC. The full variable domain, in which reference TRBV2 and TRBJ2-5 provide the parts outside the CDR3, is EPEVTQTPSHQVTQMGQEVILRCVPISNHLYFYWYRQILGQKVEFLVSFYNNEISEKSEIFDDQFSVERPDGSNFTLKIRSTKLEDSAMYFCASSTDRVETQYFGPGTRLLVL.

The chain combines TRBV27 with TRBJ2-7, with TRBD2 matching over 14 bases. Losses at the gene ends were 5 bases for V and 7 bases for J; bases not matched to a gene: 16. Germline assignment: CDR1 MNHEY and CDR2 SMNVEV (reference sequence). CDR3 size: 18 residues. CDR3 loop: CASSIIGTSGSPRLEQYF. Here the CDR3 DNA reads TGTGCCAGCAGTATTATCGGGACTAGCGGGAGCCCCCGCTTGGAGCAGTACTTC.

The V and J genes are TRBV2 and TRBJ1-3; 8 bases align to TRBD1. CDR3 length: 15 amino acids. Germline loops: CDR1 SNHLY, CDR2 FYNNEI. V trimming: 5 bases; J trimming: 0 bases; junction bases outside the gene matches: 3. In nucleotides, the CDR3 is TGTGCCAGCAGTCCTACAGGGGGCTCTGGAAACACCATATATTTT. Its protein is CASSPTGGSGNTIYF.